This T cell receptor beta chain appears in the sequencing data of a study of Graves' ophthalmopathy and Graves' hyperthyroidism. RNA transcripts were the template, and TCR beta CDR3 regions were amplified from them. Scientists carried out first-round RT-PCR using HTBI primers and then a second-round multiplex PCR. From the multiplex PCR reads, TCRdb called clonotypes with MiXCR, one entry per CDR3 protein. The data show approximately 700,000 distinct CDR3 sequences, with roughly 40% seen just once and approximately 43% held by the top ten. Germline lookup yields CDR1 SNHLY and CDR2 FYNNEI. Losses at the gene ends were 6 bases for V and 10 bases for J; bases not matched to a gene: 8. This CDR3 contains 14 residues. This clonotype has at least ten counts.

This TCR was sampled from an adult man with Graves' ophthalmopathy. The chain is built from TRBV2 and TRBJ1-6, with 8 bases lining up with TRBD1. The specimen was peripheral blood. CDR3 bases: TGTGCCAGCAGCGACCGGGACAGGAGGTCACCCCTCCACTTT. It codes for CASSDRDRRSPLHF.